Sequencing of this T cell receptor beta chain was carried out in a study of prognosis after radiotherapy for stage I lung cancer. Genomic DNA provided the template from which TCR beta CDR3 was amplified by two-round multiplex PCR. Used in first-round PCR were primers specific to each TRBV and TRBJ gene. TCRdb ran MiXCR on the multiplex PCR reads and lists one entry per CDR3 protein. This table has approximately 25,000 distinct CDR3 sequences, roughly 41% appearing once. Germline lookup yields CDR1 MNHNS and CDR2 SASEGT. This CDR3 region has 14 residues. V lost 6 bases and J lost 6, with 18 bases in between.

This sequence joins TRBV6-1 and TRBJ2-7, with TRBD1 as a possible D gene (5 bases). Sample: PBMCs, taken before or after stereotactic body radiation therapy (not recorded which). This clonotype originated in a donor over 45 with non-small cell lung cancer. The CDR3 region is CASRLGAFASEQYF. The CDR3 DNA reads as TGTGCCAGCAGATTAGGGGCCTTTGCGAGCGAGCAGTACTTC.